Sequencing of this T cell receptor beta chain was carried out in a study of spatial heterogeneity in lung cancer. TCRdb redid the calling of the 5' RACE reads with MiXCR, one entry per CDR3 protein. The sample gives roughly 18,000 distinct CDR3 sequences, roughly 19% of which show up once; roughly 6.7% is in the top ten. This clonotype was counted a few times. This CDR3 is 16 amino acids long. The V gene lost 2 bases and the J gene lost 5 bases, with 17 bases spanning the gap. Looked up from germline, CDR1 is SEHNR and CDR2 is FQNEAQ (reference sequence). Documented time point: blood at routine non-recurrence follow-up after resection. Sequencing covered unsorted whole RNA taken from tumor, nontumor lung or frozen PBMC.

The sequenced sample was PBMCs, obtained at follow-up. The chain combines TRBV7-9 with TRBJ2-3, with D tentatively TRBD2 (5 bases). The receptor's source is a male donor with early-stage non-small cell lung cancer. CDR3 nucleotides: TGTGCCAGCAGCTTAATCGGGTCGGGGTCGAAAGATACGCAGTATTTT. Amino acid sequence: CASSLIGSGSKDTQYF.